The following is a T cell receptor (beta chain) sequence with its context. Its antigen is still unknown. The table came from immunoSEQ multiplex PCR; TCRdb's copy has only in-frame clones and leaves some out. The data contain approximately 2,300,000 clones, 92% of them singletons. This sample stems from a study of shared clonotypes between healthy human individuals. Study-wide background: Used for every donor were three CD4 naive, three CD4 memory, two CD8 naive and one CD8 memory plate.

Findings and limits, study-wide: Represented diversity (both genetic and exposure-history) was limited by the small number of donors.

The CDR3 extends over 15 amino acids. Germline CDR1 reads SSHAT; CDR2 reads FNYEAQ (reference sequence). Trimming removed 3 bases from V and 4 bases from J; junction bases left unmatched: 7. The TCR originated in a man aged 18 to 35 in good health. Some clones in this sample may be carry-over from other donors' samples. The specimen sequenced was naive CD4+ T cells from PBMCs. Subset given: CD45RA+ positively selected. V usage is TRBV7-7 and J usage is TRBJ2-5; 8 nucleotides line up with TRBD1. DNA for the CDR3: TGTGCCAGCAGCTTTGGACAGGGTCAGGGAGAGACCCAGTACTTC. It specifies CASSFGQGQGETQYF.